This T cell receptor (beta chain) was captured by sequencing in a study of cytomegalovirus exposure and HLA in healthy donors. The length of the CDR3 is 17 residues. V was pared by 4 bases and J by 1 base, with 9 bases of the junction left unmatched. Germline V gene sequence: CDR1 SGHNT, CDR2 YENEEA. PCR involved 60 Vbeta and 13 Jbeta primers. This table comes from immunoSEQ multiplex PCR, and its TCRdb copy is limited to in-frame clones, with some not included. The repertoire holds roughly 100,000 clones, with approximately 77% as singletons. Sequencing used PBMCs. The J gene is TRBJ2-2, the V gene TRBV11-3, with 7 bases matching TRBD1. The sequence derives from a female donor in good health and CMV-seronegative. As DNA, the CDR3 is TGTGCCAGCAGCTCGGGACAGAACCACAGGAACACCGGGGAGCTGTTTTTT. Protein sequence: CASSSGQNHRNTGELFF.